The next 23 T cell receptor beta chains were all read from a single sample in a study of a mutant IDH1 vaccine in newly diagnosed glioma. Time point in this sample: week 35, safety follow-up. What each vaccine dose contained was 300 ug of mutant IDH1 20-mer peptide, accompanied by topical imiquimod. What these receptors recognize is not known. Profiled with immunoSEQ multiplex PCR; TCRdb holds only in-frame clones, not every one. The sample has around 52,000 clones, less than 80% seen once. The sequenced sample was PBMCs, obtained from a glioma patient whose treatment included an IDH1 peptide vaccine. The origin of the receptors is a man aged 40-50 years with glioma.

The V call is TRBV6-6, the J call TRBJ1-2, with D possibly matching TRBD1 (6 bases). There are 14 residues in the CDR3. Germline V gene lookup returns CDR1 MNHNY and CDR2 SVGAGI (reference sequence). Trimming shortened V by 4 bases and J by 2 bases, and 11 bases separated the two germline ends. CDR3 protein: CASSLQGRNYGYTF. CDR3 nucleotide sequence: TGTGCCAGCAGTTTACAGGGTAGAAACTATGGCTACACCTTC.

The genes are TRBV2 and TRBJ2-3; 15 bases fit TRBD2. V shed 6 bases and J 2 bases; nucleotides not matched to a gene: 6. The CDR3 sequence is 17 residues long. Looked up from germline, CDR1 is SNHLY and CDR2 is FYNNEI. CDR3 in amino acids: CASRTGLAGGVTDTQYF. The CDR3 region has the DNA TGTGCCAGCAGAACCGGACTAGCGGGAGGGGTCACAGATACGCAGTATTTT.

In this sample, this clone turned up a few times. The chain couples TRBV30 to TRBJ2-5; 7 positions match TRBD2. The CDR3 consists of 14 residues. With V trimmed by 2 bases and J by 3 bases, 6 bases remained unmatched. Germline V lookup: CDR1 GTSNPN, CDR2 SVGIG (reference sequence). This CDR3 is CAWSWGRGKETQYF. DNA of the CDR3: TGTGCCTGGAGTTGGGGGAGGGGCAAAGAGACCCAGTACTTC.

This clone was recorded only once. V and J are TRBV7-9 and TRBJ1-1; 7 bases line up with TRBD1. CDR3 size: 14 residues. Germline V CDR1 and CDR2: SEHNR, FQNEAQ (reference sequence). Trimming took 5 bases from V and 1 from J; bases not matched to a gene: 4. In nucleotides, the CDR3 is TGTGCCAGCAGCACCGGGGACAGGAACACTGAAGCTTTCTTT. Residues: CASSTGDRNTEAFF.

This clone turned up a few times. This sequence joins TRBV4-1 and TRBJ1-4; D gene ambiguous. This CDR3 region has 15 residues. The germline V gene has CDR1 MGHRA and CDR2 YSYEKL. Trimming cost V 1 base and J 0 bases, with 6 bases left between them. The DNA of the CDR3 is TGCGCCAGCAGCCAAGCGGGAGCAACTAATGAAAAACTGTTTTTT. Residues: CASSQAGATNEKLFF.

This chain connects TRBV9 to TRBJ2-1, with 7 bases identical to TRBD2. The CDR3 totals 16 residues. V shed 6 bases, J shed 0 bases, and the junction held 9 bases outside the gene matches. The V gene's germline CDR1 is SGDLS and CDR2 YYNGEE. The CDR3 region is CASTSRGGSSYNEQFF. The CDR3 DNA sequence: TGTGCCAGCACCTCAAGGGGCGGGAGCTCCTACAATGAGCAGTTCTTC.

This rearrangement joins TRBV5-1 to TRBJ2-1; D not resolved. The ends were cut back, 6 bases at V and 0 bases at J, with 10 bases in the middle. Germline V gene sequence: CDR1 SGHRS, CDR2 YFSETQ. CDR3 length: 14 residues. CDR3 in DNA: TGCGCCAGCAAAGGCGGAAGCTCCTACAATGAGCAGTTCTTC. It encodes CASKGGSSYNEQFF.

This clone showed up just a few times. This chain links TRBV7-2 with TRBJ1-1; no clear D gene. Germline loops: CDR1 SGHTA, CDR2 FQGNSA. The CDR3 has 15 amino acids. The V and J ends lost 5 bases and 2 bases respectively, with 15 bases between them. This chain's CDR3 is CASSLRYGENTEAFF. As DNA, the CDR3 is TGTGCCAGCAGCCTCCGTTACGGAGAAAACACTGAAGCTTTCTTT.

This chain joins TRBV11-3 and TRBJ1-1, with TRBD1 matching over 7 bases. V lost 5 bases to trimming and J lost 7 bases; unmatched junction nucleotides: 1. Germline values: CDR1 SGHNT, CDR2 YENEEA. The CDR3 is 11 amino acids. Written as DNA, the CDR3 is TGTGCCAGCAGCGACAGGGTTGAAGCTTTCTTT. Its protein is CASSDRVEAFF.

This clone was seen a single time. The chain couples TRBV6-4 to TRBJ2-3, with TRBD1 identical over 9 bases. The CDR3 extends over 14 amino acids. Per germline, CDR1 MRHNA and CDR2 SNTAGT. V lost 6 bases and J lost 6; bases outside the gene matches: 7. This CDR3 is CASRLQGATDTQYF. The CDR3 coding sequence is TGTGCCAGCAGACTACAGGGGGCCACTGATACGCAGTATTTT.

This clone turned up a few times. V usage is TRBV19 and J usage is TRBJ2-7; D possibly matches TRBD1 or TRBD2 (5 bases each). Trimming removed 1 base from V and 5 bases from J, with 21 bases in between. Germline assignment: CDR1 LNHDA and CDR2 SQIVND (reference sequence). The CDR3 covers 17 residues. The CDR3 loop is CASSIVPSGPHPDEQYF. The DNA of the CDR3 is TGTGCCAGTAGTATAGTTCCGTCGGGGCCCCACCCTGACGAGCAGTACTTC.

This chain connects TRBV27 to TRBJ1-1; D is ambiguous. The germline gives CDR1 MNHEY, CDR2 SMNVEV (reference sequence). Trimming removed 6 bases from V and 0 bases from J, with 5 bases in between. The CDR3 has 12 amino acids. The CDR3 sequence is CASRGLNTEAFF. As DNA, the CDR3 is TGTGCCAGCAGGGGTTTGAACACTGAAGCTTTCTTT.

The chain carries TRBV9 and TRBJ2-1, with 11 bases that match TRBD1. This CDR3 has 16 amino acids. Germline values: CDR1 SGDLS, CDR2 YYNGEE. V shed 4 bases and J 6 bases; nucleotides not matched to a gene: 9. The CDR3 DNA reads TGTGCCAGCAGCTCAAGACAGGACAGGGGGCGCAATGAGCAGTTCTTC. It is translated as CASSSRQDRGRNEQFF.

This clone was counted between two and nine times. The chain recombines TRBV6-1 with TRBJ1-3, with D uncertain. CDR3 length: 14 amino acids. V lost 3 bases and J 0 bases, leaving 6 bases between the germline ends. Per the germline V gene, CDR1 is MNHNS and CDR2 is SASEGT. CDR3 loop: CASSDSFSGNTIYF. CDR3 in DNA: TGTGCCAGCAGTGACAGCTTCTCTGGAAACACCATATATTTT.

This chain connects TRBV6-1 to TRBJ1-2; 7 bases map to TRBD1. V lost 7 bases to trimming and J lost 5 bases; unmatched junction nucleotides: 13. The CDR3 length is 15 residues. The germline CDR1 and CDR2 sequences are MNHNS and SASEGT. CDR3 protein: CASTLNKGAEYGYTF. CDR3 nucleotide sequence: TGTGCCAGCACCTTAAATAAGGGGGCTGAGTATGGCTACACCTTC.

This sequence joins TRBV6-5 and TRBJ1-1, with 11 bases fitting TRBD1. This CDR3 contains 15 residues. J was trimmed by 4 bases and V by 4 bases; bases with no gene match: 5. The germline V gene has CDR1 MNHEY and CDR2 SVGAGI. The CDR3 coding sequence is TGTGCCAGCAGTTCTAGGACAGGGGGCTTCACTGAAGCTTTCTTT. It encodes CASSSRTGGFTEAFF.

This clone came up many times. This chain uses TRBV5-5 with TRBJ2-7, with no clear D. CDR1 and CDR2 (germline): SGHKS, YYEKEE (reference sequence). This CDR3 region has 13 residues. Deletions cut 0 bases from V and 4 bases from J, with 8 bases between. Here the CDR3 reads CASSLGPQYEQYV. In nucleotides, the CDR3 is TGTGCCAGCAGCTTGGGGCCCCAGTACGAGCAGTACGTC.

This chain links TRBV6-6 with TRBJ2-1, with 8 bases lining up with TRBD2. Trimming cost V 0 bases and J 8 bases; bases outside gene matches: 6. Germline V gives CDR1 MNHNY, CDR2 SVGAGI (reference sequence). This CDR3 region has 15 residues. CDR3 sequence reads: CASSYSGLVDDEQFF. The CDR3 nucleotides are TGTGCCAGCAGTTACTCGGGACTAGTCGACGATGAGCAGTTCTTC.

The chain uses TRBV4-3 and TRBJ2-3; 8 bases fit TRBD2. CDR3 length: 18 residues. V was pared by 1 base and J by 0 bases, with 9 bases of the junction left unmatched. Germline loops: CDR1 LGHNA, CDR2 YSLEER. The CDR3 is CASSQVAGGRASTDTQYF. The CDR3 DNA reads as TGCGCCAGCAGCCAAGTGGCGGGAGGACGAGCTAGCACAGATACGCAGTATTTT.

V and J are TRBV19 and TRBJ2-5; possibly TRBD2 for D (5 bases). The CDR3 runs to 12 residues. Trimming left V 4 bases short and J 5 bases short, with 8 bases between. Per germline, CDR1 LNHDA and CDR2 SQIVND (reference sequence). CDR3 in amino acids: CASSTPGETQYF. DNA for the CDR3: TGTGCCAGTAGTACCCCGGGGGAGACCCAGTACTTC.

This clone was counted a few times. V usage is TRBV27 and J usage is TRBJ1-5; no definite D call. The CDR3 is 14 amino acids. Germline V lookup: CDR1 MNHEY, CDR2 SMNVEV (reference sequence). V gave up 5 bases and J gave up 3 bases, with 11 bases separating them. CDR3 DNA sequence: TGTGCCAGCAGTCCCCAGGCGGCCAATCAGCCCCAGCATTTT. Protein product: CASSPQAANQPQHF.

This chain connects TRBV5-5 to TRBJ1-4; D is uncertain. This CDR3 comprises 12 residues. Germline CDR1 and CDR2: SGHKS and YYEKEE (reference sequence). V was shortened by 2 bases and J by 4 bases, with 3 bases between the two germline ends. Here the CDR3 DNA reads TGTGCCAGCAGCTTCGATAATGAAAAACTGTTTTTT. This sequence encodes CASSFDNEKLFF.

The chain carries TRBV28 and TRBJ1-3, with D tentatively TRBD1 (6 bases). Germline CDR1 and CDR2: MDHEN and SYDVKM. This CDR3 contains 16 residues. Deletions cut 7 bases from V and 5 bases from J, with 21 bases between. The CDR3 DNA follows: TGTGCCAGCAACACGCACGGGGGGGGGCGACGAAACACCATATATTTT. Its protein product is CASNTHGGGRRNTIYF.